The TCR beta chain under discussion was sequenced for a study of blood T cell repertoires in COVID-19. Study as a whole: Material from acute and convalescent COVID-19 was sourced from the United States, Italy and Spain. Sample material is recorded as cDNA or gDNA derived from T cells, B-cell-depleted T cells, or PBMCs.

Source study methods: Amplification with reference gene primers provided the estimates of nucleated cell counts. Using immunoSEQ multiplex PCR, the repertoire was profiled, and TCRdb retains in-frame clones only, with some absent. V and J calls plus clone size are reproduced from that table; the DNA served to infer D and trimming. The data hold around 210,000 clones, with roughly nine tenths observed a single time. On this clone: The junction and the germline gene differ at one end; a read error may be behind it.

The CDR3 spans 11 residues. Germline CDR1 reads SGHAT; CDR2 reads FQNNGV. This sequence joins TRBV11-2 and TRBJ1-2; a possible D gene is TRBD1 (6 bases). The source of this sequence is a woman aged 70-85 years with acute or convalescent COVID-19. Sequenced sample: peripheral blood. CDR3 loop: CASSPSDRPVF. CDR3 sequence (DNA): TGTGCCAGCAGCCCATCTGACAGGCCGGTTTTC.